The following is a TCR beta chain sequence with its context. TCRdb reanalyzed the 5' RACE reads and collapses them to one entry per CDR3 protein, without DNA. Across around 230,000 distinct CDR3 sequences, the top ten clones capture approximately 1.6% of the sample. The data were obtained in a study of monozygotic twins with inflammatory bowel disease. The sequenced material came from blood. The clonotype comes from a human donor with ulcerative colitis or Crohn's disease, or a healthy co-twin of an affected twin (not recorded which).

CDR3: CASSPQFLMNTEAFF. The V and J genes are TRBV7-9 and TRBJ1-1. CDR1 is SEHNR, CDR2 FQNEAQ, per germline (reference sequence). This CDR3 has 15 amino acids. The full variable domain, with the rest looked up from reference TRBV7-9 and TRBJ1-1, is DTGVSQNPRHKITKRGQNVTFRCDPISEHNRLYWYRQTLGQGPEFLTYFQNEAQLEKSRLLSDRFSAERPKGSFSTLEIQRTEQGDSAMYLCASSPQFLMNTEAFFGQGTRLTVV.